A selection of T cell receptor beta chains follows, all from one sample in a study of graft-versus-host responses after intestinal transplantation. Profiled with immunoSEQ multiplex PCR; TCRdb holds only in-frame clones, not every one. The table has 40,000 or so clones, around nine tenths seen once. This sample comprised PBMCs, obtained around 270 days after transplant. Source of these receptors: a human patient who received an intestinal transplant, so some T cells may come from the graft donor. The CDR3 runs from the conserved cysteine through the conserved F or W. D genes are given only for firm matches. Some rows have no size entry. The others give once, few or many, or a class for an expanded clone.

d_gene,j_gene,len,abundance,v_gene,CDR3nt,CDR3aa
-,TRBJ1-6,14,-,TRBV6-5,TGTGCCAGCACATACAGCTCCTATAATTCACCCCTCCACTTT,CASTYSSYNSPLHF
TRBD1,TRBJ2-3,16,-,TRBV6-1,TGTGCCAGCAGTGAAGTGGGGACAGGTGCGGGGGATACGCAGTATTTT,CASSEVGTGAGDTQYF
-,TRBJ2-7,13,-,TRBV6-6,TGTGCCATCAGTGGTGAGGGGCCGGGGGAGCAGTACTTC,CAISGEGPGEQYF
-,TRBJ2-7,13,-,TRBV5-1,TGCGCCAGCAGCTTACGGGGGCGCGAGGAGCAGTACTTC,CASSLRGREEQYF
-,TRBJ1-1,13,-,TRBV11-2,TGTGCCAGCAGCGGCCCTGGGAACACTGAAGCTTTCTTT,CASSGPGNTEAFF
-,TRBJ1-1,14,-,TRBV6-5,TGTGCCAGCAGTTACTCGGTTCAGAACACTGAAGCTTTCTTT,CASSYSVQNTEAFF
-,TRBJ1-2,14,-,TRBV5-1,TGCGCCAGCAGCTTGATTTCCGCTAACTATGGCTACACCTTC,CASSLISANYGYTF
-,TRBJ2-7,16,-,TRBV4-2,TGTGCCAGCAGCCGGGGGATGAGAGGGGCCTCCTACGAGCAGTACTTC,CASSRGMRGASYEQYF
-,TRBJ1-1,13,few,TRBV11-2,TGTGCCAGCAGCTTATCAGGGGAGAGTGAAGCTTTCTTT,CASSLSGESEAFF
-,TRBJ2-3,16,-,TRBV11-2,TGTGCCAGCAGCCCGGAGGGGGGGCGATGGCAAGATACGCAGTATTTT,CASSPEGGRWQDTQYF
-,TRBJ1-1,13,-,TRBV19,TGTGCCAGTAGTATCTCGGGGGTACGGGAAGCTTTCTTT,CASSISGVREAFF
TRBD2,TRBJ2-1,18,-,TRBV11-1,TGTGCCAGCAGCTTAGGGGGGAGCGGGGCCCCCGGAGACAATGAGCAGTTCTTC,CASSLGGSGAPGDNEQFF
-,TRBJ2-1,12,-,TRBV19,TGTGCCAGTAGTCCCGGGGCCAGTGAGCAGTTCTTC,CASSPGASEQFF
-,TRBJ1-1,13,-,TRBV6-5,TGTGCCAGCAGTTACTCGTTCGGGGGAAAGGCTTTCTTT,CASSYSFGGKAFF
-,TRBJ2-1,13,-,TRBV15,TGTGCCACCAGCAGCGACGGGACGACGGAGCAGTTCTTC,CATSSDGTTEQFF
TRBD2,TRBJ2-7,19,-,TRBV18,TGTGCCAGCTCACCTGAGCCGGGGGGATCGATGAGAGAGAACTACGAGCAGTACTTC,CASSPEPGGSMRENYEQYF
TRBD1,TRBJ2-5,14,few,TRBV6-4,TGTGCCAGCAGTCCCGGACAGGGGGGAGAGACCCAGTACTTC,CASSPGQGGETQYF
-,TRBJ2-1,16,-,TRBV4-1,TGCGCCAGCAGCCAAGATGAAAGGACAGATCACAATGAGCAGTTCTTC,CASSQDERTDHNEQFF
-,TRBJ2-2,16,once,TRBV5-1,TGCGCCAGCAGCTTCCGACAGGACCTAAACACCGGGGAGCTGTTTTTT,CASSFRQDLNTGELFF
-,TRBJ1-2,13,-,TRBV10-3,TGTGCCATCAGTGAGTCGTCGGGTTATGGCTACACCTTC,CAISESSGYGYTF
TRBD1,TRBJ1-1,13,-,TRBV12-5,TGTGCTAGTGGGGGACAGGGCCTGACTGAAGCTTTCTTT,CASGGQGLTEAFF
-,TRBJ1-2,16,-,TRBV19,TGTGCCAGTAGCCCTCTTGGGGGGGATGGCCGATATGGCTACACCTTC,CASSPLGGDGRYGYTF
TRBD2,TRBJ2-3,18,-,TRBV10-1,TGCGCCAGCAGTGACAGGACTAGCGGGGGACCTAGCACAGATACGCAGTATTTT,CASSDRTSGGPSTDTQYF
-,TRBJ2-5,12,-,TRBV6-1,TGTGCCAGCAGTGTCCTACAAGAGACCCAGTACTTC,CASSVLQETQYF
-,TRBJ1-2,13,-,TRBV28,TGTGCCAGCAGTCCCCCTAACTCCTATGGCTACACCTTC,CASSPPNSYGYTF
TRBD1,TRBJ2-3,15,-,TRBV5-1,TGCGCCAGCAGCCGGGACAGGGGGAACACAGATACGCAGTATTTT,CASSRDRGNTDTQYF
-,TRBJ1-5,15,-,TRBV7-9,TGTGCCAGCAGCTCCGACGGGTATAGCAATCAGCCCCAGCATTTT,CASSSDGYSNQPQHF
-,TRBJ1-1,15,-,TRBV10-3,TGTGCCATCAGTGAGTTCAGGGGCCTGGACACTGAAGCTTTCTTT,CAISEFRGLDTEAFF
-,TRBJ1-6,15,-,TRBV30,TGTGCCTGGAGTGTATCTAACTTCGGTAATTCACCCCTCCACTTT,CAWSVSNFGNSPLHF
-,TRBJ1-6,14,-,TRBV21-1,TGTGCCAGCAGCAAAGACAGGGGTAATTCACCCCTCCACTTT,CASSKDRGNSPLHF
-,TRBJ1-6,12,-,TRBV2,TGTGCCAGGGGCCCAGGAAATTCACCCCTCCACTTT,CARGPGNSPLHF
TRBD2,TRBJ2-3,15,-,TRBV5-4,TGTGCCAGCAGCTTGGTAGGGACTAGGTCAGATACGCAGTATTTT,CASSLVGTRSDTQYF